This TCR beta chain was captured in a study of identical twins. This clonotype occurred many times. TCRdb reanalysed the 5' RACE reads using MiXCR and keeps one entry per CDR3 protein. The table shows 600,000 to 800,000 distinct CDR3 sequences, with approximately 22% occurring only once. The sample also formed part of further work on T cells expressing NK-cell markers.

The receptor comes from a woman under 30 in good health. Sequences were obtained from PBMCs.

The CDR3 DNA follows: TGCGCCAGCAGCGAGGATGGCGGGCGACGCACAGATACGCAGTATTTT. Its protein product is CASSEDGGRRTDTQYF. The rearrangement uses TRBV4-3 and TRBJ2-3; TRBD2 might be the D (5 bases). V was trimmed by 5 bases and J by 1 base, leaving 16 bases between them. CDR3 length: 16 amino acids. Per germline, CDR1 LGHNA and CDR2 YSLEER.